This T cell receptor beta chain was identified in a study of blood T cell repertoires in COVID-19. The CDR3 runs to 15 residues. CDR1 SGHRS and CDR2 YFSETQ come from the germline V gene. J was trimmed by 0 bases and V by 7 bases; bases with no gene match: 6. Generated by immunoSEQ multiplex PCR, the TCRdb table keeps only in-frame clones and is missing some. This sample carries around 75,000 clones, 84% of them seen once, and the ten largest clones take 10% to 15%. Specimen: peripheral blood. The receptor's source is a man in his fifties or sixties with COVID-19, enrolled during active disease. The chain is built from TRBV5-1 and TRBJ1-1; 10 nucleotides line up with TRBD1. Here the CDR3 reads CASARDRGMNTEAFF. The CDR3 DNA reads TGCGCCAGCGCCCGGGACAGGGGCATGAACACTGAAGCTTTCTTT.